This T cell receptor beta chain was retrieved from a study of T cell changes during pregnancy in multiple sclerosis. The repertoire was sequenced with immunoSEQ multiplex PCR; TCRdb's copy has only in-frame clones and lacks some. The sample includes more than 75,000 clones, 85% to 95% of them seen just once. The CDR3 length is 14 residues. Germline CDR1 reads SGHVS; CDR2 reads FNYEAQ. V was clipped by 3 bases and J by 0 bases, with 6 bases between them. The specimen comprised peripheral blood, sampled in the first trimester of pregnancy. This sequence originates from a female donor with multiple sclerosis, enrolled in a pregnancy study. The V call is TRBV7-6, the J call TRBJ1-3; TRBD1 might be the D (5 bases). This chain's CDR3 is CASSLTDSGNTIYF. The CDR3 DNA is TGTGCCAGCAGCTTGACAGACTCTGGAAACACCATATATTTT.